A single sample gave rise to the 31 T cell receptor beta chains below, sequenced in a study of CD8 T cells in Susac syndrome. About 0.5 to 1 ug RNA was reverse transcribed with random hexamers. MiXCR, run by TCRdb on the immunoSEQ multiplex PCR reads, gives a single entry per CDR3 protein. Of 150,000 to 200,000 distinct CDR3 sequences detected, 85% to 95% appear once; the ten largest clones hold around 0.13%. Sequences were obtained from CD4+ T cells from PBMCs. These receptors were obtained from a human donor in good health.

The chain combines TRBV23-1 with TRBJ2-5; possibly TRBD1 or TRBD2 for D (6 bases each). TRBV23-1 is classed as an ORF, of uncertain function. This CDR3 is 19 amino acids long. The V end lost 2 bases, the J end lost 5 bases, and 27 bases lay between the germline ends. For the CDR3, the DNA is TGCGCCAGCAGTCAAGGCCTGAGGGGGGTACCTTCTTTTGTGGAGACCCAGTACTTC. Translated, it gives CASSQGLRGVPSFVETQYF.

The chain recombines TRBV3-1 with TRBJ1-3; D is undetermined. Trimming stripped 3 bases from V and 1 base from J, with 7 bases between. CDR1 and CDR2 (germline): LGHDT, YNNKEL (reference sequence). The CDR3 spans 14 residues. CDR3 DNA sequence: TGTGCCAGCAGCCAGTCCGGGTCTGGAAACACCATATATTTT. This encodes CASSQSGSGNTIYF.

The chain recombines TRBV6-1 with TRBJ2-7; TRBD1 aligns across 9 bases. CDR1 MNHNS and CDR2 SASEGT come from the germline V gene. With 5 bases clipped from V and 4 bases from J, the junction kept 18 bases outside the gene matches. This CDR3 is built from 18 residues. The CDR3 is CASSQLPGQGIVGYEQYF. CDR3 coding DNA: TGTGCCAGCAGTCAACTCCCGGGACAGGGTATCGTTGGATACGAGCAGTACTTC.

This clonotype was counted once. The J gene is TRBJ1-2, the V gene TRBV30, with a weak D call TRBD1 (6 bases). The length of the CDR3 is 13 residues. V was pared by 3 bases and J by 3 bases, with 11 bases between. CDR1 and CDR2 (germline): GTSNPN, SVGIG (reference sequence). DNA for the CDR3: TGTGCCTGGAGCTTTGGGGGCGACTATGGCTACACCTTC. Protein product: CAWSFGGDYGYTF.

The V and J genes are TRBV6-5 and TRBJ2-5; D is tentatively TRBD1 or TRBD2 (5 bases each). V lost 0 bases to trimming and J lost 1 base, with 9 bases between them. Germline CDR1 and CDR2: MNHEY and SVGAGI. CDR3 size: 15 residues. The CDR3 region has the DNA TGTGCCAGCAGTTACTCCGGTGGGGGCCAAGAGACCCAGTACTTC. Its protein product is CASSYSGGGQETQYF.

The rearrangement uses TRBV6-5 and TRBJ2-5, with D possibly being TRBD2 (5 bases). Trimming shortened V by 0 bases and J by 7 bases, and 24 bases separated the two germline ends. Germline CDR1 is MNHEY and CDR2 is SVGAGI. CDR3 size: 18 residues. In nucleotides, the CDR3 is TGTGCCAGCAGTTACTCTTTTTTCCCATTGGACCCGCGGGTGACCCAGTACTTC. It encodes CASSYSFFPLDPRVTQYF.

This chain uses TRBV12-3 or TRBV12-4 with TRBJ2-1; either TRBD1 or TRBD2 may supply D (5 bases each). CDR3 length equals 14 residues. Trimming removed 4 bases at V and 7 bases at J, with 14 bases between. CDR3 DNA: TGTGCCAGCAGTTACGGGACCCCTGGGAATGAGCAGTTCTTC. Encoded protein: CASSYGTPGNEQFF.

The rearrangement links TRBV20-1 to TRBJ2-7; D perhaps matches TRBD1 (5 bases). CDR1 is DFQATT, CDR2 SNEGSKA, per germline (reference sequence). This CDR3 has 13 residues. Between the trimmed V and J ends, which lost 3 bases and 6 bases, there was a span of 15 bases. CDR3 protein: CSASLSGFREQYF. As DNA, the CDR3 is TGCAGTGCTAGCCTTTCAGGGTTTCGCGAGCAGTACTTC.

The V gene is TRBV7-2, the J gene TRBJ1-5; maybe TRBD1 (5 bases). CDR1 and CDR2 (germline): SGHTA, FQGNSA. This CDR3 spans 14 amino acids. Deletions cut 5 bases from V and 10 bases from J, with 18 bases between. CDR3 sequence reads: CASSQGSESRPQHF. CDR3 coding DNA: TGTGCCAGCAGCCAGGGATCCGAAAGTCGCCCCCAGCATTTT.

The CDR3 spells CASSEGWQYEQYF. The CDR3 nucleotides read TGTGCCAGCAGTGAAGGTTGGCAGTACGAGCAGTACTTC. V and J are TRBV6-1 and TRBJ2-7, with D unclear. Germline V lookup: CDR1 MNHNS, CDR2 SASEGT. V was clipped by 1 base and J by 4 bases, with 8 bases between them. This CDR3 comprises 13 residues.

V is TRBV7-9 and J is TRBJ1-2, with D tentatively TRBD1 (5 bases). Trimming removed 3 bases from V and 7 bases from J, with 15 bases in between. CDR1 SEHNR and CDR2 FQNEAQ come from the germline V gene (reference sequence). CDR3 length equals 14 residues. CDR3 bases: TGTGCCAGCAGCTTGAGCCAGGGTTCGCCTGGCTACACCTTC. Protein sequence: CASSLSQGSPGYTF.

This CDR3 reads CASSQRLGGGTGELFF. CDR3 nucleotides: TGTGCCAGCAGCCAACGGCTCGGTGGGGGAACCGGGGAGCTGTTTTTT. The V and J genes are TRBV3-1 and TRBJ2-2, with D perhaps being TRBD1 or TRBD2 (5 bases each). Germline V lookup: CDR1 LGHDT, CDR2 YNNKEL (reference sequence). The V end was cut by 2 bases, the J end by 5 bases, with 15 bases between. The CDR3 is made up of 16 amino acids.

The chain carries TRBV2 and TRBJ2-2; D not resolved. V was shortened by 2 bases and J by 1 base, with 5 bases between the two germline ends. The CDR3 spans 14 residues. Germline CDR1 and CDR2: SNHLY and FYNNEI. Here the CDR3 DNA reads TGTGCCAGCAGTGAACGTTTGAACACCGGGGAGCTGTTTTTT. The encoded protein is CASSERLNTGELFF.

The rearrangement uses TRBV5-1 and TRBJ1-1; tentatively, D is TRBD1 (6 bases). CDR3 size: 15 residues. Germline assignment: CDR1 SGHRS and CDR2 YFSETQ. V dropped 2 bases and J dropped 3 bases, with 14 bases sitting between them. The CDR3 spells CASSFIQGGDTEAFF. The CDR3 DNA reads as TGCGCCAGCAGCTTCATACAGGGAGGCGACACTGAAGCTTTCTTT.

This chain links TRBV7-9 with TRBJ1-2, with unresolved D. V lost 11 bases and J lost 7, with 14 bases in between. Germline V CDR1 and CDR2: SEHNR, FQNEAQ (reference sequence). This CDR3 is 11 amino acids long. CDR3 sequence reads: CAGGEVGGYTF. The CDR3 nucleotides are TGTGCCGGCGGGGAAGTGGGTGGCTACACCTTC.

The chain links TRBV20-1 to TRBJ2-7, with TRBD1 identical over 11 bases. Trimming at V came to 6 bases and at J to 4 bases, leaving 14 bases not matched to a gene. The CDR3 is made up of 16 amino acids. Germline CDR1 is DFQATT and CDR2 is SNEGSKA (reference sequence). This chain's CDR3 is CSARPFSGTGGYEQYF. As DNA, the CDR3 is TGCAGTGCAAGACCCTTTTCCGGGACAGGGGGTTACGAGCAGTACTTC.

The chain uses TRBV2 and TRBJ1-6; the match to TRBD1 covers 10 bases. After removal of 10 bases from V and 10 bases from J, the junction contained 10 bases not matched to a gene. Germline-derived CDR1 and CDR2 are SNHLY and FYNNEI. CDR3 length equals 14 residues. This CDR3 reads CATTPGQGNSPLHF. The DNA for the CDR3 is TGTGCCACTACTCCGGGACAGGGGAACTCACCCCTCCACTTT.

The V call is TRBV15, the J call TRBJ2-7; 10 bases fit TRBD1. The CDR3 is 15 residues long. Germline assignment: CDR1 LNHNV and CDR2 YYDKDF (reference sequence). V was clipped by 3 bases and J by 2 bases; unmatched bases: 4. CDR3: CATSRDRGLTYEQYF. CDR3 nucleotides: TGTGCCACCAGCAGGGACAGGGGGTTAACCTACGAGCAGTACTTC.

J is TRBJ2-3 and V is TRBV10-3; D call uncertain. The CDR3 totals 11 residues. The V and J ends lost 6 bases and 6 bases respectively, with 7 bases between them. Germline CDR1 is ENHRY and CDR2 is SYGVKD. The CDR3 DNA follows: TGTGCCATCAGGTTCGGGGATACGCAGTATTTT. This sequence encodes CAIRFGDTQYF.

This clonotype appeared once. The chain joins TRBV5-4 to TRBJ2-2; tentative D call: TRBD2 (6 bases). This CDR3 has 15 residues. V lost 4 bases and J 5 bases, leaving 15 bases between the germline ends. The germline CDR1 and CDR2 sequences are SGHNT and YYREEE (reference sequence). CDR3 region: CASSRDFEGTGELFF. The CDR3 DNA follows: TGTGCCAGCAGCAGGGACTTCGAGGGTACCGGGGAGCTGTTTTTT.

The V call is TRBV5-1, the J call TRBJ1-2; TRBD1 matches at 8 bases. The V gene's germline CDR1 is SGHRS and CDR2 YFSETQ. V shed 0 bases and J 8 bases; nucleotides not matched to a gene: 9. The CDR3 sequence is 15 residues long. This chain's CDR3 is CASSLGGQGEGGYTF. CDR3 sequence (DNA): TGCGCCAGCAGCTTGGGAGGACAGGGCGAAGGCGGCTACACCTTC.

V usage is TRBV28 and J usage is TRBJ2-7; TRBD1 might be the D (8 bases). Germline V gene lookup returns CDR1 MDHEN and CDR2 SYDVKM. The V end was cut by 6 bases, the J end by 3 bases, with 15 bases between. This CDR3 region has 14 residues. The CDR3 sequence: CASSNRGGIYEQYF. The DNA for the CDR3 is TGTGCCAGCAGCAACAGGGGGGGAATCTACGAGCAGTACTTC.

V gene TRBV6-5 combines with J gene TRBJ2-3; unclear D gene. The CDR3 runs to 13 residues. V was trimmed by 4 bases and J by 8 bases, leaving 13 bases between them. Germline lookup yields CDR1 MNHEY and CDR2 SVGAGI. The CDR3 DNA sequence: TGTGCCAGCAGTTCAACGACGGGTGGTACGCAGTATTTT. It specifies CASSSTTGGTQYF.

The rearrangement links TRBV6-2 or TRBV6-3 to TRBJ1-1; no clear D gene. The CDR3 has 13 residues. CDR1 is MNHEY and CDR2 is SVGEGT in the germline V gene. Deletions cut 2 bases from V and 8 bases from J, with 12 bases between. This CDR3 is CASSYHDMGEAFF. Written as DNA, the CDR3 is TGTGCCAGCAGTTACCACGACATGGGGGAAGCTTTCTTT.

This clonotype was counted between two and nine times. The chain combines TRBV5-1 with TRBJ1-5; the D gene is possibly TRBD1 (5 bases). Germline CDR1 and CDR2: SGHRS and YFSETQ. This CDR3 contains 14 residues. The V end lost 0 bases, the J end lost 6 bases, and 10 bases lay between the germline ends. The CDR3 sequence: CASSLEGRGQPQHF. CDR3 DNA: TGCGCCAGCAGCTTGGAGGGGAGGGGTCAGCCCCAGCATTTT. The full variable domain, completed using reference TRBV5-1 and TRBJ1-5, is KAGVTQTPRYLIKTRGQQVTLSCSPISGHRSVSWYQQTPGQGLQFLFEYFSETQRNKGNFPGRFSGRQFSNSRSEMNVSTLELGDSALYLCASSLEGRGQPQHFGDGTRLSIL.

The V call is TRBV7-8, the J call TRBJ1-6; D is ambiguous. Germline V gene lookup returns CDR1 SGHVS and CDR2 FQNEAQ. This CDR3 is 12 amino acids long. The V end lost 3 bases, the J end lost 5 bases, and 2 bases lay between the germline ends. The DNA of the CDR3 is TGTGCCAGCAGCTTTCATAATTCACCCCTCCACTTT. This translates into CASSFHNSPLHF.

The chain uses TRBV9 and TRBJ1-3; the D gene is possibly TRBD1 (5 bases). Trimming removed 0 bases from V and 1 base from J, with 14 bases in between. This CDR3 has 17 residues. In germline, CDR1 is SGDLS, CDR2 YYNGEE. CDR3 coding DNA: TGTGCCAGCAGCGTAGCTACGGGGCAAACATCTGGAAACACCATATATTTT. Translated, it gives CASSVATGQTSGNTIYF.

The chain is built from TRBV29-1 and TRBJ1-1; tentatively, D is TRBD1 (6 bases). CDR1 and CDR2 from the germline V gene are SQVTM and ANQGSEA. This CDR3 has 14 amino acids. The germline V and J ends were trimmed by 6 bases and 5 bases, with 19 bases remaining between them. This CDR3 reads CSVAGAGARTEAFF. The CDR3 region has the DNA TGCAGCGTGGCAGGGGCAGGGGCGCGTACTGAAGCTTTCTTT.

This sequence joins TRBV5-6 and TRBJ1-6; TRBD1 is a possible D gene (6 bases). Trimming removed 0 bases at V and 4 bases at J, with 11 bases between. CDR1 and CDR2 (germline): SGHDT, YYEEEE. The length of the CDR3 is 16 residues. CDR3 protein: CASSLEQGVYNSPLHF. The CDR3 nucleotides read TGTGCCAGCAGCTTGGAACAGGGTGTTTATAATTCACCCCTCCACTTT.

This clonotype was counted a single time. V is TRBV5-1 and J is TRBJ1-6; 8 bases are a match to TRBD1. CDR3 length: 15 amino acids. V was pared by 3 bases and J by 7 bases, with 6 bases of the junction left unmatched. Germline CDR1 and CDR2: SGHRS and YFSETQ. The CDR3 sequence is CASSSGTGLNSPLHF. CDR3 nucleotides: TGCGCCAGCAGCTCCGGGACAGGCTTGAATTCACCCCTCCACTTT.

The gene calls are TRBV30 and TRBJ2-1, with D uncertain. The CDR3 totals 11 residues. Trimming took 4 bases from V and 3 from J, leaving 4 bases between them. Germline assignment: CDR1 GTSNPN and CDR2 SVGIG (reference sequence). In DNA form, the CDR3 reads TGTGCCTGGAACCACTACAATGAGCAGTTCTTC. Translation gives CAWNHYNEQFF.